This TCR beta chain is drawn from a study of cytomegalovirus exposure and HLA in healthy donors. PCR was performed using 60 Vbeta and 13 Jbeta primers. The protocol was immunoSEQ multiplex PCR, while the TCRdb copy is restricted to in-frame clones and leaves out a portion. This sample has 85,000 to 100,000 clones, with around 86% found just once. Germline-derived CDR1 and CDR2 are GTSNPN and SVGIG (reference sequence). CDR3 size: 15 residues. Between the trimmed V and J ends, which lost 0 bases and 8 bases, there was a span of 17 bases. This TCR was recovered from a man aged 30 to 39 in good health and CMV-seropositive. V is TRBV30 and J is TRBJ2-1; D is undetermined. The sample consisted of PBMCs. The chain's CDR3 is CAWSVTVKSSDEQFF. CDR3 in DNA: TGTGCCTGGAGTGTAACGGTAAAAAGCAGCGATGAGCAGTTCTTC.